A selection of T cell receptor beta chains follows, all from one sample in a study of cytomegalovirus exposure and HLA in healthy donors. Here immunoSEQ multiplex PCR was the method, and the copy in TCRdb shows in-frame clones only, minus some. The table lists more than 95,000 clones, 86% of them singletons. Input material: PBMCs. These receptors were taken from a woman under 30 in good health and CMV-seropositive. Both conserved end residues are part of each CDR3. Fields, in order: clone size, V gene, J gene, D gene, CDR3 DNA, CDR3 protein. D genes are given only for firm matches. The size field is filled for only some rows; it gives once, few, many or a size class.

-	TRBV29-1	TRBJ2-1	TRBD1	TGCAGCGTTGAGGACAGGGGGAACTACAATGAGCAGTTCTTC	CSVEDRGNYNEQFF
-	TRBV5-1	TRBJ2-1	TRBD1	TGCGCCAGCACTCTAACAGGGGCCTCCTACAATGAGCAGTTCTTC	CASTLTGASYNEQFF
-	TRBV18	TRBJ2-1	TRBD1	TGTGCCAGCGAGGGGGACAGGGTGAGCAATGAGCAGTTCTTC	CASEGDRVSNEQFF
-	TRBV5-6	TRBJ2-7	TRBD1	TGTGCCAGCAGCCCCTACAGGGGGGAAAACGAGCAGTACTTC	CASSPYRGENEQYF
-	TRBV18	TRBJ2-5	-	TGTGCCAGCTCACGCCCCCTGGGGCAACAAGAGACCCAGTACTTC	CASSRPLGQQETQYF
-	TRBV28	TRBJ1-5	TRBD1	TGTGCCAGCAGTTTAGTGCTCGGTGGACAGGGGATCAATCAGCCCCAGCATTTT	CASSLVLGGQGINQPQHF
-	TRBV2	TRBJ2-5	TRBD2	TGTGCCAGCCGATATACTAGCGGGGGCTCCCAGTACCAAGAGACCCAGTACTTC	CASRYTSGGSQYQETQYF
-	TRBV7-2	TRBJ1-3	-	TGTGCCAGCAGCGACCGCTGGGGAGGTGGAAACACCATATATTTT	CASSDRWGGGNTIYF
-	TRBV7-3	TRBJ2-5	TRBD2	TGTGCCAGCAGCCCCTTGGGCGGGAGTTTTGAGACCCAGTACTTC	CASSPLGGSFETQYF
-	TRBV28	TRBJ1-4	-	TGTGCCAGCAGCGTAAAGGGGATACTGGGTGAAAAACTGTTTTTT	CASSVKGILGEKLFF
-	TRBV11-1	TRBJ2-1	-	TGTGCCAGCAGCCGACGGGAGTCGGAGCAGTTCTTC	CASSRRESEQFF
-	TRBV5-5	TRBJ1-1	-	TGTGCCAGCAGCGTATACCCCTCAGGGAATGAAGCTTTCTTT	CASSVYPSGNEAFF
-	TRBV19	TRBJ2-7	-	TGTGCCAGTAGTACCCAAACAGGGGGGGGCCGCGAGCAGTACTTC	CASSTQTGGGREQYF
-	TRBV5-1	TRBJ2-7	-	TGCGCCAGCAGCTTGGGGGCAGGGGCTATCTACGAGCAGTACTTC	CASSLGAGAIYEQYF
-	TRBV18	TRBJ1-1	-	TGTGCCAGCTCACCGCGGGTTGGGGGCGAAACTGAAGCTTTCTTT	CASSPRVGGETEAFF
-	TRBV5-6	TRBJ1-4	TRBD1	TGTGCCAGCAGTACCGGGACAGCTAATGAAAAACTGTTTTTT	CASSTGTANEKLFF
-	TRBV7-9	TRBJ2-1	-	TGTGCCAGCAGCTTAGACAGTTATATCTACAATGAGCAGTTCTTC	CASSLDSYIYNEQFF
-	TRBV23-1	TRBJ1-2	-	TGCGCCAGCAGTCAAAAGGACCGGGACATTAAGGGGCCTAACTATGGCTACACCTTC	CASSQKDRDIKGPNYGYTF
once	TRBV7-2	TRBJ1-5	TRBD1	TGTGCCAGCTCGACGCGACAGGGGACACGGAATCAGCCCCAGCATTTT	CASSTRQGTRNQPQHF
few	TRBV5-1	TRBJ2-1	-	TGCGCCAGCAGCCTAGCCGGGCCTTCTTACAATGAGCAGTTCTTC	CASSLAGPSYNEQFF
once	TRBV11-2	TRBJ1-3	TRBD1	TGTGCCAGCAGCTTAATTGGTCCGGACAGGGGGACTGGAAACACCATATATTTT	CASSLIGPDRGTGNTIYF
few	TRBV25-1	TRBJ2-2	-	TGTGCCAGCAGTGAATCCAGCACCGGGGAGCTGTTTTTT	CASSESSTGELFF
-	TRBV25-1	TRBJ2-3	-	TGTGCCAGCCGCAGGGGCCCCTCTAGCACAGATACGCAGTATTTT	CASRRGPSSTDTQYF
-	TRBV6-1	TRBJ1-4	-	TGTGCCAGCACCGAAAGTCGGGTTGAAAAACTGTTTTTT	CASTESRVEKLFF
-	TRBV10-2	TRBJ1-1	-	TGCGCCAGCAGAGTCGGGGTGGGCACTGAAGCTTTCTTT	CASRVGVGTEAFF
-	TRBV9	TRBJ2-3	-	TGTGCCAGCACCTTATTGGGGCTGCCCGGTGATACGCAGTATTTT	CASTLLGLPGDTQYF
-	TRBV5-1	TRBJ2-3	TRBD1	TGCGCCAGCAGCTTGGACAGGGGGACGCAGTATTTT	CASSLDRGTQYF
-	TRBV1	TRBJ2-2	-	TGCACCAGCAGCCAAGAACGACTAGCGGGGGGGCAAACCGGGGAGCTGTTTTTT	CTSSQERLAGGQTGELFF
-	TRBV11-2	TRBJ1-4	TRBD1	TGTGCCAGCAGCATATCCCTCAACAGGGGGACTAATGAAAAACTGTTTTTT	CASSISLNRGTNEKLFF
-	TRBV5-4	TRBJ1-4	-	TGTGCCAGCAGCTCCCGGGAGAGCGTTGGAGAAAAACTGTTTTTT	CASSSRESVGEKLFF
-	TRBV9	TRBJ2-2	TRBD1	TGTGCCAGCAGCGTAAGAAGGACAGGGGGCGAGGCCGGGGAGCTGTTTTTT	CASSVRRTGGEAGELFF
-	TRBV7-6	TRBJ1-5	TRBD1	TGTGCCAGCAGCTTAGAGACAGGGGATGGTCAGCCCCAGCATTTT	CASSLETGDGQPQHF
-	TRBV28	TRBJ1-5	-	TGTGCCAGCAGTTTACCAGGGGAGAATCAGCCCCAGCATTTT	CASSLPGENQPQHF
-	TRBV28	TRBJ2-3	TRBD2	TGTGCCAGCACCCTCCTCAGCGGGGGGGTCTCAGATACGCAGTATTTT	CASTLLSGGVSDTQYF
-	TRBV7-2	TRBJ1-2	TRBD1	TGTGCCAGCAGCCGGGGACAGAGTAGCTATGGCTACACCTTC	CASSRGQSSYGYTF
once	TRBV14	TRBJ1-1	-	TGTGCCAGCAGCCCGCTGGAGGGGCCAGGAGCGGGCTTT	CASSPLEGPGAGF
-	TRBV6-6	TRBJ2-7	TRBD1	TGTGCCAGCAGTTCCTCTCTGACAGGGGTTCCCTACGAGCAGTACTTC	CASSSSLTGVPYEQYF
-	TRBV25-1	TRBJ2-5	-	TGTGCCAGCAGTGAATCGTGGACATTTGAGACCCAGTACTTC	CASSESWTFETQYF
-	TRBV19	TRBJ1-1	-	TGTGCCAGTAGTATCGAGATACTTACTTTGAAGAACACTGAAGCTTTCTTT	CASSIEILTLKNTEAFF
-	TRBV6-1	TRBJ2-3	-	TGTGCCAGCAGTGAAGCGGGGGGGCGGTCAGATACGCAGTATTTT	CASSEAGGRSDTQYF
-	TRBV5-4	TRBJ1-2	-	TGTGCCAGCAGCTCCTCGAGGGTCCGGCGGGGCTACACCTTC	CASSSSRVRRGYTF
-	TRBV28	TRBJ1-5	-	TGTGCCAGCAGTTTTCGGGGGTGGAATCAGCCCCAGCATTTT	CASSFRGWNQPQHF
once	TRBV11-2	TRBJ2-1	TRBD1	TGTGCCAGCAGCTCGATGGGACAGGGGGGCAATGAGCAGTTCTTC	CASSSMGQGGNEQFF
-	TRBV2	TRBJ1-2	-	TGTGCCAGCAGACTGGACGGACTCCTGGGCTACACCTTC	CASRLDGLLGYTF
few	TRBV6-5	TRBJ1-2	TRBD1	TGTGCCGTTGGACAGGGACCCTACTATGGCTACACCTTC	CAVGQGPYYGYTF
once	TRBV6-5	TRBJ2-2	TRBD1	TGTGCCACCAAGAGGGACAGCGCGAACACCGGGGAGCTGTTTTTT	CATKRDSANTGELFF
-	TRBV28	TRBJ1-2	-	TGTGCCAGCACAGGGAAACAGGGCTACACCTTC	CASTGKQGYTF
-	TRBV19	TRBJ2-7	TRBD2	TGTGCCAGTAGTCTGGTAGCGGGCTACGAGCAGTACTTC	CASSLVAGYEQYF
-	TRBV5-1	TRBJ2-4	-	TGCGCCAGCAGCTTGTACTGGAGCCTAACCGAACAGGGCATAGCCAAAAACATTCAGTACTTC	CASSLYWSLTEQGIAKNIQYF
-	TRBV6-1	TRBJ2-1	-	TGTGCCAGCCTAGATTATATTGGGGCCTTTGAGCAGTTCTTC	CASLDYIGAFEQFF
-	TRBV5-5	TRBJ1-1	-	TGTGCCAGCATAGCTTGGGTGAACACTGAAGCTTTCTTT	CASIAWVNTEAFF
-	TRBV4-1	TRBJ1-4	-	TGCGCCAGCAGCCAGCCCCCTCTGACAGGCGCTGAAGCAACTAATGAAAAACTGTTTTTT	CASSQPPLTGAEATNEKLFF